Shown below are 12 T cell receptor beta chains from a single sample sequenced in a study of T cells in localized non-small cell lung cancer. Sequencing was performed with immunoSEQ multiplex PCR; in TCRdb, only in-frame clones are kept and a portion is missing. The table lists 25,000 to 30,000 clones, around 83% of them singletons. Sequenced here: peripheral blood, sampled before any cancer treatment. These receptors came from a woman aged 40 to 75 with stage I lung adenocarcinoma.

CDR3 DNA: TGTGCCAGCAGCTTGGACGTCTTGAGGGGAGAGACCCAGTACTTC. Its translation is CASSLDVLRGETQYF. The rearrangement links TRBV5-4 to TRBJ2-5; possibly TRBD1 or TRBD2 for D (5 bases each). From germline, CDR1 is SGHNT and CDR2 YYREEE (reference sequence). This CDR3 contains 15 residues. Trimming cost V 0 bases and J 4 bases, with 13 bases left between them.

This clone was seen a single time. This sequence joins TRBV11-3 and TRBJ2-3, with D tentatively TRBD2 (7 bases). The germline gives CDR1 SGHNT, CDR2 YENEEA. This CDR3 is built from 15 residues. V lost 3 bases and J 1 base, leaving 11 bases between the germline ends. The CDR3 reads CASSLGGAGTDTQYF. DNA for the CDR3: TGTGCCAGCAGCTTGGGGGGGGCAGGCACAGATACGCAGTATTTT.

The CDR3 loop reads CASSKGAAYGYTF. CDR3 DNA: TGTGCCAGCAGCAAAGGGGCGGCCTATGGCTACACCTTC. This chain connects TRBV21-1 to TRBJ1-2. TRBV21-1 is flagged as a pseudogene. CDR3 length: 13 amino acids.

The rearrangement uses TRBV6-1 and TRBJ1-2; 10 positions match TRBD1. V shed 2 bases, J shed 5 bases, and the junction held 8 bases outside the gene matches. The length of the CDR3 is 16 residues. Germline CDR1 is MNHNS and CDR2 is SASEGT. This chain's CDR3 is CASSESGDRGRYGYTF. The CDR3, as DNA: TGTGCCAGCAGTGAATCTGGCGACAGGGGGCGTTATGGCTACACCTTC.

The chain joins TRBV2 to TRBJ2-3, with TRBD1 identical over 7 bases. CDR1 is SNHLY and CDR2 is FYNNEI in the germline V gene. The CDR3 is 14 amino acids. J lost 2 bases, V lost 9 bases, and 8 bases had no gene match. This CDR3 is CARNTGDITDTQYF. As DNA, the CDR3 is TGTGCCAGAAATACAGGGGACATCACAGATACGCAGTATTTT.

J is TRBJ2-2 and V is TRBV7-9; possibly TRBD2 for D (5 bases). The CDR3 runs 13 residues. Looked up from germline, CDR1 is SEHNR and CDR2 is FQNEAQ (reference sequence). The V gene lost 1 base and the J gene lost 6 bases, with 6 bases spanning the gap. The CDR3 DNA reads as TGTGCCAGCAGCTTAGGGGGAGCCGGGGAGCTGTTTTTT. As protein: CASSLGGAGELFF.

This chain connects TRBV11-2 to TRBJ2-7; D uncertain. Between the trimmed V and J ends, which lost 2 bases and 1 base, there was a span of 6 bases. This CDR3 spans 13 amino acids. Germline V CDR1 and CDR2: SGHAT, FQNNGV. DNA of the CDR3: TGTGCCAGCAGCTTACAGATATCCTACGAGCAGTACTTC. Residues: CASSLQISYEQYF.

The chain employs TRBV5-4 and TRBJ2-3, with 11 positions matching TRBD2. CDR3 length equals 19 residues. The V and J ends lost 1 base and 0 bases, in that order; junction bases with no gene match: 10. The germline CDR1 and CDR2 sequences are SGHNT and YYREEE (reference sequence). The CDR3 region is CASSLSIAGGRGSTDTQYF. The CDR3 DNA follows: TGTGCCAGCAGCTTGTCGATAGCGGGGGGGCGAGGGAGCACAGATACGCAGTATTTT.

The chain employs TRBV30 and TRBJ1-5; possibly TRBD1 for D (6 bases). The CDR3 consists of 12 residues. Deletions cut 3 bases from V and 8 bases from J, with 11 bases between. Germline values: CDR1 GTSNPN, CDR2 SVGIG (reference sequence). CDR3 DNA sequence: TGTGCCTGGAGCCGGGACATTGAGCCCCAGCATTTT. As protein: CAWSRDIEPQHF.

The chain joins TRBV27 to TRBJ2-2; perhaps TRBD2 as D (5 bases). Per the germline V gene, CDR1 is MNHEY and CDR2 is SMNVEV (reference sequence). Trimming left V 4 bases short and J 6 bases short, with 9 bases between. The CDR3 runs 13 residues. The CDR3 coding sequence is TGTGCCAGCAGTTGGGAGCTGGCCGGGGAGCTGTTTTTT. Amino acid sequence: CASSWELAGELFF.

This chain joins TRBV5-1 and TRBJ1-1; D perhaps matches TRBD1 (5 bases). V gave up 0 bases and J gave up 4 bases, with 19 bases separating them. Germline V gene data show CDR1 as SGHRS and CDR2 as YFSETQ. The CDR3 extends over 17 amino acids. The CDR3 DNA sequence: TGCGCCAGCAGCTTGGGGATGGAGGGGAGGTGGTTCACTGAAGCTTTCTTT. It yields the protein CASSLGMEGRWFTEAFF.

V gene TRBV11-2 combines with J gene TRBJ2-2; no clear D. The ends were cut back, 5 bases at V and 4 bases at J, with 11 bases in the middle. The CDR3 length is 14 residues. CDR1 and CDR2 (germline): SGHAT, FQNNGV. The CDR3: CASSPNRATGELFF. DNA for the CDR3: TGTGCCAGCAGCCCGAACCGGGCCACCGGGGAGCTGTTTTTT. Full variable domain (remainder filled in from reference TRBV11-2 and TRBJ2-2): EAGVAQSPRYKIIEKRQSVAFWCNPISGHATLYWYQQILGQGPKLLIQFQNNGVVDDSQLPKDRFSAERLKGVDSTLKIQPAKLEDSAVYLCASSPNRATGELFFGEGSRLTVL.